This record concerns one TCR beta chain sequence. The antigen is undetermined. Germline assignment: CDR1 SGHRS and CDR2 YFSETQ. This CDR3 is 13 amino acids long. V shed 4 bases and J 3 bases; nucleotides not matched to a gene: 4. PCR involved 60 Vbeta and 13 Jbeta primers. In the original processing: In a later analysis, the count reached 74 million or so unique TCR beta chains, with around 10 million shared. Assay: immunoSEQ multiplex PCR; the TCRdb copy retains only in-frame clones and omits some. That table furnishes V, J and clone size, whereas the DNA furnished D and trimming. The table has 65,000 to 70,000 clones, around 78% seen once. The sample originates from a study of cytomegalovirus exposure and HLA in healthy donors. Study-wide points: Per a prior analysis, the majority of TCR beta V segments were productive roughly 87% or roughly 30% of the time. On later analysis, the bulk of CMV-associated TCR beta chains appeared to be HLA-restricted.

Sequencing input: PBMCs. The clonotype originates from a man aged 50-59 years in good health and CMV-seronegative. This chain uses TRBV5-1 with TRBJ2-7, with 7 nucleotides matching TRBD1. This chain's CDR3 is CASSPGQNYEQYF. DNA for the CDR3: TGCGCCAGCAGCCCGGGACAGAACTACGAGCAGTACTTC. Combining the CDR3 with reference TRBV5-1 and TRBJ2-7 gives the whole variable domain KAGVTQTPRYLIKTRGQQVTLSCSPISGHRSVSWYQQTPGQGLQFLFEYFSETQRNKGNFPGRFSGRQFSNSRSEMNVSTLELGDSALYLCASSPGQNYEQYFGPGTRLTVT.